What follows are 18 T cell receptor beta chains derived from one specimen sequenced in a study of PD-L1 blockade in urothelial cancer. Noted time point: pretreatment peripheral blood. TCRdb's copy holds only in-frame clones and misses some; the assay was immunoSEQ multiplex PCR. This table holds over 65,000 clones, roughly nine tenths found once. The sample was PBMCs, taken around atezolizumab (anti-PD-L1) treatment. The receptors were sampled from a man between 65 and 85 years old with urothelial cancer.

The chain has TRBV5-6 and TRBJ1-5, with 7 positions matching TRBD1. The V gene end was trimmed by 3 bases and the J gene end by 3 bases; junction bases not matched to a gene: 3. Germline CDR1 and CDR2: SGHDT and YYEEEE. There are 14 residues in the CDR3. The DNA for the CDR3 is TGTGCCAGCAGCTGGGGACAGCACAATCAGCCCCAGCATTTT. It encodes CASSWGQHNQPQHF.

This rearrangement joins TRBV29-1 to TRBJ2-7, with 7 bases fitting TRBD1. V dropped 4 bases and J dropped 5; count of bases not matched to a gene: 11. The germline CDR1 and CDR2 sequences are SQVTM and ANQGSEA. This CDR3 is 14 amino acids long. Here the CDR3 reads CSVAGQLVRDEQYF. CDR3 sequence (DNA): TGCAGCGTTGCGGGACAGTTAGTTCGGGACGAGCAGTACTTC.

The CDR3 loop reads CASSPSIPDTQYF. CDR3 nucleotides: TGTGCCAGCTCACCATCTATACCAGATACGCAGTATTTT. The chain recombines TRBV18 with TRBJ2-3; D unresolved. The germline V and J ends were trimmed by 2 bases and 4 bases, with 7 bases remaining between them. The CDR3 has 13 amino acids. Germline V gene data show CDR1 as KGHSH and CDR2 as LQKENI.

This clone was seen only once. V gene TRBV18 combines with J gene TRBJ1-2; tentatively, D is TRBD1 (5 bases). The CDR3 length is 16 residues. Germline V gene lookup returns CDR1 KGHSH and CDR2 LQKENI. Trimming left V 5 bases short and J 1 base short, with 17 bases between. CDR3 bases: TGTGCCAGCTCATCCTTGGGCAGGGAAAATAACTATGGCTACACCTTC. Its translation is CASSSLGRENNYGYTF.

This clone was seen only once. The chain has TRBV6-1 and TRBJ2-1; 8 nucleotides match TRBD2. The CDR3 runs 13 residues. V was pared by 7 bases and J by 7 bases, with 6 bases of the junction left unmatched. Germline assignment: CDR1 MNHNS and CDR2 SASEGT. The CDR3: CASKKREMNEQFF. CDR3 DNA sequence: TGTGCCAGCAAGAAGCGGGAGATGAATGAGCAGTTCTTC.

This rearrangement joins TRBV20-1 to TRBJ2-3; possibly TRBD2 for D (5 bases). V lost 4 bases and J 6 bases, leaving 8 bases between the germline ends. This CDR3 is built from 11 residues. Germline CDR1 is DFQATT and CDR2 is SNEGSKA (reference sequence). CDR3 in DNA: TGCAGTGCTACCTGGGAGGATACGCAGTATTTT. Its protein is CSATWEDTQYF.

V and J are TRBV6-5 and TRBJ2-7, with 10 bases lining up with TRBD1. CDR3 length: 12 amino acids. The V gene end was trimmed by 10 bases and the J gene end by 7 bases; junction bases not matched to a gene: 7. Germline lookup yields CDR1 MNHEY and CDR2 SVGAGI. CDR3 sequence reads: CATRDRGLEQYF. CDR3 sequence (DNA): TGTGCCACCCGGGACAGGGGACTTGAGCAGTACTTC.

The chain employs TRBV11-2 and TRBJ2-3, with TRBD2 matching 7 bases. V lost 4 bases and J lost 6; bases outside the gene matches: 7. CDR1 is SGHAT and CDR2 is FQNNGV in the germline V gene. The CDR3 consists of 14 residues. This CDR3 is CASSSGPGGDTQYF. CDR3 sequence (DNA): TGTGCCAGCAGCTCGGGACCCGGGGGGGATACGCAGTATTTT.

This chain uses TRBV11-2 with TRBJ2-2; D is undetermined. The CDR3 contains 12 residues. The V gene's germline CDR1 is SGHAT and CDR2 FQNNGV. Trimming stripped 9 bases from V and 6 bases from J, with 11 bases between. The CDR3 DNA sequence: TGTGCCAGTACCCTAGAGGCCGGGGAGCTGTTTTTT. Translated: CASTLEAGELFF.

The CDR3 loop is CASSEGAGELFF. The CDR3 bases are TGTGCCAGCAGCGAGGGGGCCGGGGAGCTGTTTTTT. V is TRBV6-5 and J is TRBJ2-2, with a tentative D call TRBD1 (6 bases). Per germline, CDR1 MNHEY and CDR2 SVGAGI. V was trimmed by 6 bases and J by 6 bases, leaving 8 bases between them. The CDR3 is 12 residues long.

The genes are TRBV28 and TRBJ1-1; D not certain. The CDR3 totals 12 residues. Trimming stripped 6 bases from V and 3 bases from J, with 8 bases between. Looked up from germline, CDR1 is MDHEN and CDR2 is SYDVKM. CDR3 sequence: CASRQVYTEAFF. CDR3 DNA: TGTGCCAGCAGGCAGGTCTACACTGAAGCTTTCTTT.

The CDR3: CASSAPGGPGPQHF. The CDR3 coding sequence is TGTGCCAGCAGCGCCCCTGGGGGCCCAGGGCCCCAGCATTTT. This chain uses TRBV9 with TRBJ1-5, with D perhaps TRBD1 (6 bases). From germline, CDR1 is SGDLS and CDR2 YYNGEE. The CDR3 spans 14 residues. V lost 3 bases and J 9 bases, leaving 16 bases between the germline ends.

This chain links TRBV2 with TRBJ2-1; the match to TRBD2 covers 10 bases. The CDR3 has 17 amino acids. V lost 3 bases and J lost 6; bases outside the gene matches: 11. The germline V gene has CDR1 SNHLY and CDR2 FYNNEI. The DNA of the CDR3 is TGTGCCAGCAGTGACGGTTTATGGCTAGCGGGAGTCAATGAGCAGTTCTTC. Protein sequence: CASSDGLWLAGVNEQFF.

The chain employs TRBV6-5 and TRBJ2-7; D remains unclear. The CDR3 has 11 residues. Per germline, CDR1 MNHEY and CDR2 SVGAGI. Deletions cut 2 bases from V and 4 bases from J, with 3 bases between. This CDR3 is CASSYLYEQYF. For the CDR3, the DNA is TGTGCCAGCAGTTACCTTTACGAGCAGTACTTC.

V gene TRBV7-3 combines with J gene TRBJ1-2; TRBD1 might be the D (5 bases). V was pared by 5 bases and J by 7 bases, with 14 bases between. The CDR3 is 13 amino acids. The V gene's germline CDR1 is SGHTA and CDR2 FQGTGA. The CDR3 sequence is CASSQGVGGGYTF. The CDR3 DNA is TGTGCCAGCAGCCAGGGTGTCGGTGGTGGCTACACCTTC.

The chain is built from TRBV19 and TRBJ1-2; tentative D call: TRBD1 (5 bases). The germline V and J ends were trimmed by 5 bases and 11 bases, with 15 bases remaining between them. The CDR3 consists of 12 residues. Germline CDR1 and CDR2: LNHDA and SQIVND (reference sequence). This CDR3 is CASSLQGGGYTF. CDR3 nucleotide sequence: TGTGCCAGTAGTCTGCAGGGTGGAGGGTACACCTTC.

This chain connects TRBV5-4 to TRBJ2-1; no firm D call. Trimming removed 4 bases from V and 0 bases from J, with 14 bases in between. This CDR3 is built from 16 residues. Germline CDR1 SGHNT, CDR2 YYREEE (reference sequence). CDR3 DNA sequence: TGTGCCAGCAGCCTCTTTGAGTTCAACTCCTACAATGAGCAGTTCTTC. This encodes CASSLFEFNSYNEQFF.

The CDR3 is CASSASGSNTGELFF. The CDR3 DNA reads TGTGCCAGCAGTGCTAGCGGGTCGAACACCGGGGAGCTGTTTTTT. The chain is built from TRBV2 and TRBJ2-2, with 8 bases fitting TRBD2. This CDR3 is built from 15 residues. CDR1 is SNHLY and CDR2 is FYNNEI in the germline V gene. The trim removed 4 bases at V and 0 bases at J, leaving 1 base unmatched.